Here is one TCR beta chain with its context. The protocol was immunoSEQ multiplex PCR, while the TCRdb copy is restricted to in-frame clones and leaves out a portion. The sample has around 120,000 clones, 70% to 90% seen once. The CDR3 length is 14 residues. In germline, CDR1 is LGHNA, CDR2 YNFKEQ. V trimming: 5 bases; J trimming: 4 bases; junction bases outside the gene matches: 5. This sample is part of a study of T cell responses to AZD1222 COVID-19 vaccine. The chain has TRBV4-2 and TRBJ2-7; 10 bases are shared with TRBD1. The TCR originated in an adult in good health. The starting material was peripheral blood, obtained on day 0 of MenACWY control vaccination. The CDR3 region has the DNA TGTGCCAGCAGCGGTCGGACAGGGGGTTACGAGCAGTACTTC. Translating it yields CASSGRTGGYEQYF.